This TCR beta chain derives from a study of shared clonotypes between healthy human individuals. Broader study findings: Relative to their counterparts shared across all four donors, non-shared clonotypes exhibited diminished generation probabilities.

Healthy and HIV-negative, the adult donors had no recent acute infections or vaccinations. Method: immunoSEQ multiplex PCR; TCRdb's copy keeps in-frame clones and lacks some. The sample holds about 1.1 million clones; approximately 78% are singletons and the top ten take roughly 0.62%. This CDR3 contains 14 residues. Germline loops: CDR1 MNHNS, CDR2 SASEGT. The V gene lost 6 bases and the J gene lost 4 bases, with 13 bases spanning the gap. About this clone itself: No antigen is known for it.

V and J are TRBV6-1 and TRBJ1-5; D is perhaps TRBD1 (6 bases). Sequenced material: memory CD4+ T cells from PBMCs. Subset of the sample: CD45RA-negative fraction. This receptor was identified in a man between 18 and 29 years old in good health. Some clones in this sample may be carry-over from other donors' samples. Here the CDR3 DNA reads TGTGCCAGCAGACAGGGAGCGGGGAATCAGCCCCAGCATTTT. The encoded protein is CASRQGAGNQPQHF.